This entry is about one TCR beta chain. This entry is derived from a study of HIV-infected patients and healthy controls. Deletions cut 2 bases from V and 1 base from J, with 13 bases between. Germline V gene sequence: CDR1 SNHLY, CDR2 FYNNEI. The CDR3 totals 16 residues. TCRdb re-analysed the 5' RACE reads in MiXCR, keeping a single row per CDR3 protein. The table has more than 15,000 distinct CDR3 sequences, roughly 19% seen once. The receptor was derived from a human donor in good health. The rearrangement links TRBV2 to TRBJ2-3, with a tentative D call TRBD2 (5 bases). Material: CD8+ T cells from blood. CDR3 region: CASSELASPRTDTQYF. The CDR3 DNA is TGTGCCAGCAGTGAATTGGCTAGCCCACGCACAGATACGCAGTATTTT. Together with reference TRBV2 and TRBJ2-3, the CDR3 gives the full variable domain: EPEVTQTPSHQVTQMGQEVILRCVPISNHLYFYWYRQILGQKVEFLVSFYNNEISEKSEIFDDQFSVERPDGSNFTLKIRSTKLEDSAMYFCASSELASPRTDTQYFGPGTRLTVL.